This T cell receptor beta chain was captured in a study of somatic mutations in cytotoxic T cells in rheumatoid arthritis. This clone showed up just once. The antigen remains undetermined. Study-wide results and caveats: For rheumatoid arthritis patients, CD8+ clonality increased with age, whereas it did not in healthy controls. The identity of the antigens targeted by the expanded CD8+ clones remained unknown.

The authors' processing: Some patient CD8+ clones were larger than 1%, and these rarely matched published virus-specific TCRB sequences. Repertoires were generated with immunoSEQ multiplex PCR, while TCRdb's copy carries only in-frame clones and drops some. The V and J calls and clone size come from that table; D and trimming were worked out from the DNA. Of almost 7,500 clones listed, around two thirds are singletons. Flow cytometry served to check the purity of CD4+ and CD8+ cells, which were isolated by positive magnetic bead selection. The CDR3 sequence is 16 residues long. V shed 7 bases and J shed 0 bases, with 18 bases lying between them. Germline V gives CDR1 SGHNT, CDR2 YYREEE (reference sequence).

The sequencing sample was made of CD8+ T cells sorted from blood. The chain links TRBV5-4 to TRBJ2-3, with D unclear. The clonotype originates from an adult with rheumatoid arthritis. For the CDR3, the DNA is TGTGCCAGCCTACCGGTCTTGTCCGGTAGCACAGATACGCAGTATTTT. It encodes CASLPVLSGSTDTQYF.